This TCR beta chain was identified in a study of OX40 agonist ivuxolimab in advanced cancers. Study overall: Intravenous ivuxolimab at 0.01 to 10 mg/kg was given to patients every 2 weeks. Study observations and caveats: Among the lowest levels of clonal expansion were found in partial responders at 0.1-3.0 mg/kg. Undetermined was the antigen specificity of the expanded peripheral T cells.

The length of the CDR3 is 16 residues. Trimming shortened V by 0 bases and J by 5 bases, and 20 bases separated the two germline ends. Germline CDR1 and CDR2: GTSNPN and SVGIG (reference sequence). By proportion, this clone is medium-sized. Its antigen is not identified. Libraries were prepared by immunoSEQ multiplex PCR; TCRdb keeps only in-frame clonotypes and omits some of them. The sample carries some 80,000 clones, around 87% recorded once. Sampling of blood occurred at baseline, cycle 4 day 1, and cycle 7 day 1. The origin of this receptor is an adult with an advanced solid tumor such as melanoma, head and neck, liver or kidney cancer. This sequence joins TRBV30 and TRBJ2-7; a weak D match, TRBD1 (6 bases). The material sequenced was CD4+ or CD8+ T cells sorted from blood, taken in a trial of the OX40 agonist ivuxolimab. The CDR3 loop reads CAWSVSTGRGTNEQYF. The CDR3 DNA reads TGTGCCTGGAGTGTATCGACGGGCAGGGGTACGAACGAGCAGTACTTC.